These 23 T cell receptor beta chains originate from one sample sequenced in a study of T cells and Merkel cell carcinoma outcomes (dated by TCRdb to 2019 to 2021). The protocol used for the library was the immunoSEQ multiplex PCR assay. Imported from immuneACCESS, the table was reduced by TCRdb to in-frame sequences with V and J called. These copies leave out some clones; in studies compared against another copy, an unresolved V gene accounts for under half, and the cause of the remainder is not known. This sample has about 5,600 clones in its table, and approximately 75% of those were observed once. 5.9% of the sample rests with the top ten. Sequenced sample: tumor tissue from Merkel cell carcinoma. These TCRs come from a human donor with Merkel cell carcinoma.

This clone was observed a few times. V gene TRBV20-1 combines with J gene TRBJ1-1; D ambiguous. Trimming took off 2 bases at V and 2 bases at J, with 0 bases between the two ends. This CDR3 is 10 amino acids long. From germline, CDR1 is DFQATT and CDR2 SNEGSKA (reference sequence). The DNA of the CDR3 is TGCAGTGCTAGAAACACTGAAGCTTTCTTT. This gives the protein CSARNTEAFF.

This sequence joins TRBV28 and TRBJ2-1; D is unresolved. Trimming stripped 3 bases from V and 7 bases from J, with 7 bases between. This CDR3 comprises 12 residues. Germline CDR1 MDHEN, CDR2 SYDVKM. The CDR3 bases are TGTGCCAGCAGTTTGCTTGGGAATGAGCAGTTCTTC. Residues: CASSLLGNEQFF.

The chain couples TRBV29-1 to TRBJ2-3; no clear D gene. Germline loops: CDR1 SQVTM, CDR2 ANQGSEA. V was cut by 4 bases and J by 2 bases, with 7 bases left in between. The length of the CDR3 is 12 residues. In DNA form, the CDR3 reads TGCAGCGTTGTGGAAACCACAGATACGCAGTATTTT. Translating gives CSVVETTDTQYF.

The CDR3 sequence: CASSLESRDTQYF. In DNA, the CDR3 is TGTGCCAGCAGCTTAGAGTCCAGGGATACGCAGTATTTT. This sequence joins TRBV7-9 and TRBJ2-3; D remains unclear. Trimming took 1 base from V and 6 from J, leaving 8 bases between them. The germline gives CDR1 SEHNR, CDR2 FQNEAQ (reference sequence). The CDR3 sequence is 13 residues long.

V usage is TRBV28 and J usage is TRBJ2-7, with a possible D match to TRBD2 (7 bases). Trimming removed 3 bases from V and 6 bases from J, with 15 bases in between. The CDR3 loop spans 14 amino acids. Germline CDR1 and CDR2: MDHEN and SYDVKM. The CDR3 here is CASSLGAGVGEQYF. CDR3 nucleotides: TGTGCCAGCAGTTTGGGGGCGGGAGTGGGCGAGCAGTACTTC.

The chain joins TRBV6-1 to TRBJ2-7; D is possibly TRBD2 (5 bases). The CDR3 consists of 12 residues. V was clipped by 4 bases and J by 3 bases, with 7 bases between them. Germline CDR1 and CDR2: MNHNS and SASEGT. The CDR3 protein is CASSVGVYEQYF. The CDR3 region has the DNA TGTGCCAGCAGTGTCGGGGTCTACGAGCAGTACTTC.

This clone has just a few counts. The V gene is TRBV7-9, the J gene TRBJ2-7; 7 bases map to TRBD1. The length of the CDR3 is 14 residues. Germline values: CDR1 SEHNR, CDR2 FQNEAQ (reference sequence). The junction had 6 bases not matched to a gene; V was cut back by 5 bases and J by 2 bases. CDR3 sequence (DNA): TGTGCCAGCAGCGGGCGACAGGGAACCTACGAGCAGTACTTC. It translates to CASSGRQGTYEQYF.

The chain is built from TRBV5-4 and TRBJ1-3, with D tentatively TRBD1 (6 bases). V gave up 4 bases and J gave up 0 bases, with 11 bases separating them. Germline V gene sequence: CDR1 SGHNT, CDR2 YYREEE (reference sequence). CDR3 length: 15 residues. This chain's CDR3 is CASSSKGGSGNTIYF. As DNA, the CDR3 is TGTGCCAGCAGCAGCAAGGGGGGCTCTGGAAACACCATATATTTT.

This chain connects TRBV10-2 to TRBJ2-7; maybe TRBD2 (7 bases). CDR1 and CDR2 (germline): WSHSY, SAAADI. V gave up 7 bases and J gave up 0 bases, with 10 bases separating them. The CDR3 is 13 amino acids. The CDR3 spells CASMRGLSYEQYF. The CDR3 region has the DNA TGCGCCAGCATGCGGGGGCTCTCCTACGAGCAGTACTTC.

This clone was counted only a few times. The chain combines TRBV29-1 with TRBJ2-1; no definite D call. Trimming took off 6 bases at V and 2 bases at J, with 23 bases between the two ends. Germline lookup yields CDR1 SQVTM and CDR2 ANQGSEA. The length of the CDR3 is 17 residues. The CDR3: CSVAEVESTSTYNEQFF. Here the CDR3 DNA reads TGCAGCGTAGCTGAGGTGGAGTCGACCAGTACCTACAATGAGCAGTTCTTC.

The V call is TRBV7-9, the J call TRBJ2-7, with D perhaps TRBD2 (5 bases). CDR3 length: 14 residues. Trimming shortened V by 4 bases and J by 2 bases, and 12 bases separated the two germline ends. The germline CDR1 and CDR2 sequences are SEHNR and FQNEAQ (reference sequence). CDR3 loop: CASSSAEEPYEQYF. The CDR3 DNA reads TGTGCCAGCAGCTCTGCGGAGGAACCCTACGAGCAGTACTTC. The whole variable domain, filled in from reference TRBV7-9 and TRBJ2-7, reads DTGVSQNPRHKITKRGQNVTFRCDPISEHNRLYWYRQTLGQGPEFLTYFQNEAQLEKSRLLSDRFSAERPKGSFSTLEIQRTEQGDSAMYLCASSSAEEPYEQYFGPGTRLTVT.

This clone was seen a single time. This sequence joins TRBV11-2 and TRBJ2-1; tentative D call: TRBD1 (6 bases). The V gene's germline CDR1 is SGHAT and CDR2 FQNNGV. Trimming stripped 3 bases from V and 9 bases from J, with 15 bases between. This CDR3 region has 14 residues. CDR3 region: CASSLDRVGGEQFF. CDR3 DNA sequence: TGTGCCAGCAGCTTGGATAGGGTAGGGGGTGAGCAGTTCTTC.

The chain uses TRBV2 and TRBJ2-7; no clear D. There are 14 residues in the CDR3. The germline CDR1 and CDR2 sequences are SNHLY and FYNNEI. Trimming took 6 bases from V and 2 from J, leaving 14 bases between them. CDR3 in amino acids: CASRRDVGTYEQYF. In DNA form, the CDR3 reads TGTGCCAGCAGGAGAGACGTGGGAACCTACGAGCAGTACTTC.

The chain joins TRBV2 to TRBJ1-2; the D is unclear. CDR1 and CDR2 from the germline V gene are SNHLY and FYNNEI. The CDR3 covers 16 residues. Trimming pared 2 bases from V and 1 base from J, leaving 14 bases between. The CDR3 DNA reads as TGTGCCAGCAGTGAACGGGTAACAGCCTTTAACTATGGCTACACCTTC. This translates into CASSERVTAFNYGYTF.

In DNA form, the CDR3 reads TGTGCCAGCAGTAAGGGGAATCAGCCCCAGCATTTT. Residues: CASSKGNQPQHF. The chain couples TRBV28 to TRBJ1-5; weak D call: TRBD1 (5 bases). The V gene's germline CDR1 is MDHEN and CDR2 SYDVKM. V lost 5 bases to trimming and J lost 4 bases, with 6 bases between them. The CDR3 totals 12 residues.

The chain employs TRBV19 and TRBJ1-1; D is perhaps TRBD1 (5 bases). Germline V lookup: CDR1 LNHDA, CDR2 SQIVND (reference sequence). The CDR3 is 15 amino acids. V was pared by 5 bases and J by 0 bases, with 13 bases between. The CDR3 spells CASSSGGAVNTEAFF. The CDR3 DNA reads TGTGCCAGTAGTTCCGGCGGGGCCGTGAACACTGAAGCTTTCTTT.

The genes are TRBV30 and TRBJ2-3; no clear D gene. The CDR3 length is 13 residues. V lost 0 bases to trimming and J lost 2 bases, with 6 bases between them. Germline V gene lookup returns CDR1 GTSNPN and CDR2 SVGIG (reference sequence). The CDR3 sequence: CAWSVRFTDTQYF. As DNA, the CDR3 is TGTGCCTGGAGTGTACGATTCACAGATACGCAGTATTTT.

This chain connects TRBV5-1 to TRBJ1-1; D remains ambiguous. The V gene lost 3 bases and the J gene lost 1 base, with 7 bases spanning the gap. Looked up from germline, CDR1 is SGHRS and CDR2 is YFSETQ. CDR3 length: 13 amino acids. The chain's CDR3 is CASSSDGNTEAFF. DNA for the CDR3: TGCGCCAGCAGCTCGGACGGGAACACTGAAGCTTTCTTT.

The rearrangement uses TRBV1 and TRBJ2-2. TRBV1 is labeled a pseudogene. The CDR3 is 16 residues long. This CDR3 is CTSSQVEKGEAGELFF. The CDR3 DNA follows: TGCACCAGCAGCCAAGTTGAAAAGGGGGAGGCCGGGGAGCTGTTTTTT.

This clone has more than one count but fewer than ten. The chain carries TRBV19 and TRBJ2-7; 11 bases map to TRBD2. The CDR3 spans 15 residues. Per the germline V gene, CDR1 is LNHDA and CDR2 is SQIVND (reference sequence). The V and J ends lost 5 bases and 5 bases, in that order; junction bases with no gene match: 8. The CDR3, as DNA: TGTGCCAGTAGTCCACTAGCGGGAGTATTCCACGAGCAGTACTTC. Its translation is CASSPLAGVFHEQYF.

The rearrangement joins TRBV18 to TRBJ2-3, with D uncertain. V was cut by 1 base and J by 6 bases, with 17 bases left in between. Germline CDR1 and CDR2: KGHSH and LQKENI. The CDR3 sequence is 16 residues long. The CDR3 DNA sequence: TGTGCCAGCTCACCACAGCCGGGCAGTCCTCTGGATACGCAGTATTTT. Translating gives CASSPQPGSPLDTQYF.

The CDR3 DNA follows: TGTGCCAGCTCACCTCAGGCGGCCCAGGGGGAAAAACTGTTTTTT. As protein: CASSPQAAQGEKLFF. The V gene is TRBV18, the J gene TRBJ1-4, with D tentatively TRBD1 (6 bases). V was clipped by 3 bases and J by 8 bases, with 16 bases between them. In germline, CDR1 is KGHSH, CDR2 LQKENI. CDR3 length: 15 amino acids.

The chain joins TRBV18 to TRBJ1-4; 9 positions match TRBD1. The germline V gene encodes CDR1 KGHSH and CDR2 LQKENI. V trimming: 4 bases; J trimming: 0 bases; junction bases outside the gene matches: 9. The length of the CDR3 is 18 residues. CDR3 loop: CASSQDRGSRATNEKLFF. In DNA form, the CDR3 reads TGTGCCAGCTCACAGGACAGGGGAAGCCGGGCAACTAATGAAAAACTGTTTTTT.